This entry lists 16 T cell receptor beta chains sequenced from one sample in a study of human T cells and chemical hapten exposure. Someone pulled total RNA out of unfractionated whole blood. From the 5' RACE reads, TCRdb called clonotypes with MiXCR, one entry per CDR3 protein. The sample lists some 150,000 distinct CDR3 sequences, around 4.1% occurring once. These receptors came from a female donor in good health.

In its sample, this clonotype was seen many times. The CDR3 region is CASSPTGPKPYF. The CDR3 bases are TGTGCCAGCAGCCCGACGGGCCCAAAGCCGTACTTC. V and J are TRBV7-2 and TRBJ2-7; the D is unclear. Trimming removed 5 bases from V and 12 bases from J, with 17 bases in between. This CDR3 spans 12 amino acids. Germline V gene data show CDR1 as SGHTA and CDR2 as FQGNSA. The full variable domain, its missing parts supplied by reference TRBV7-2 and TRBJ2-7, is GAGVSQSPSNKVTEKGKDVELRCDPISGHTALYWYRQSLGQGLEFLIYFQGNSAPDKSGLPSDRFSAERTGGSVSTLTIQRTQQEDSAVYLCASSPTGPKPYFGPGTRLTVT.

This clonotype was counted at least ten times. This chain links TRBV29-1 with TRBJ2-3; D gene unclear. This CDR3 region has 10 residues. Germline CDR1 reads SQVTM; CDR2 reads ANQGSEA. Trimming shortened V by 6 bases and J by 2 bases, and 3 bases separated the two germline ends. For the CDR3, the DNA is TGCAGCGTGGACACAGATACGCAGTATTTT. Translation: CSVDTDTQYF.

Many counts were recorded for this clonotype. The chain couples TRBV5-1 to TRBJ1-1; 10 bases align to TRBD1. V dropped 7 bases and J dropped 4; count of bases not matched to a gene: 4. This CDR3 comprises 13 residues. Germline V gene lookup returns CDR1 SGHRS and CDR2 YFSETQ. The DNA for the CDR3 is TGCGCCAGCGCGACAGGGGGCCTCACTGAAGCTTTCTTT. This encodes CASATGGLTEAFF.

Turning to this clonotype: Possible read error: a much larger clone is one base away. V and J are TRBV6-2 or TRBV6-3 and TRBJ2-1; TRBD1 agrees at 10 bases. V shed 0 bases, J shed 4 bases, and the junction held 6 bases outside the gene matches. The CDR3 sequence is 17 residues long. CDR1 MNHEY and CDR2 SVGEGT come from the germline V gene. The CDR3 nucleotides read TGTGCCAGCAGTTACTCGTCGACAGGGGGCCGTTACAATGAGCAGTTCTTC. This codes for CASSYSSTGGRYNEQFF.

The table lists this clonotype with many counts. The CDR3 loop reads CASSVGDRSYEQYF. The DNA of the CDR3 is TGTGCCAGCAGCGTAGGGGACAGATCCTACGAGCAGTACTTC. The chain uses TRBV9 and TRBJ2-7; 7 bases map to TRBD1. The CDR3 runs 14 residues. V lost 0 bases and J lost 1; bases outside the gene matches: 1. Germline V gene sequence: CDR1 SGDLS, CDR2 YYNGEE.

This clonotype appeared many times. The chain links TRBV6-1 to TRBJ2-1; TRBD2 agrees at 12 bases. Germline trimming cut 8 bases from V and 4 bases from J; bases unmatched to any gene: 18. CDR3 length equals 19 residues. Germline V gives CDR1 MNHNS, CDR2 SASEGT. The CDR3 protein is CASSFPTSGGIISYNEQFF. The CDR3 DNA sequence: TGTGCCAGCTCTTTTCCGACTAGCGGGGGCATCATCAGTTACAATGAGCAGTTCTTC.

This clonotype has a count of ten or more. The chain employs TRBV6-6 and TRBJ2-7; weak D call: TRBD1 (5 bases). The CDR3 is 12 residues long. Germline V CDR1 and CDR2: MNHNY, SVGAGI (reference sequence). The V gene lost 8 bases and the J gene lost 3 bases, with 11 bases spanning the gap. The CDR3 protein is CASSLDSYEQYF. The CDR3 DNA reads TGTGCCAGCTCGCTAGACAGCTACGAGCAGTACTTC.

This clonotype was picked up a small number of times. The rearrangement joins TRBV18 to TRBJ1-4; D is uncertain. Trimming removed 3 bases at V and 4 bases at J, with 15 bases between. The CDR3 extends over 16 amino acids. Germline assignment: CDR1 KGHSH and CDR2 LQKENI. CDR3 nucleotides: TGTGCCAGCTCACCTGTTAAGCGGCGGGGTAATGAAAAACTGTTTTTT. It is translated as CASSPVKRRGNEKLFF.

The sample holds many counts of this clonotype. The V gene is TRBV20-1, the J gene TRBJ2-1; 11 bases map to TRBD2. The germline V gene has CDR1 DFQATT and CDR2 SNEGSKA (reference sequence). The J segment lost 2 bases and the V segment lost 2 bases, leaving 5 bases of the junction unmatched. CDR3 size: 16 residues. The CDR3 region is CSARLSGGAPYNEQFF. The CDR3 DNA sequence: TGCAGTGCTAGACTTAGCGGGGGGGCCCCCTACAATGAGCAGTTCTTC.

This clonotype was picked up many times. This chain joins TRBV6-2 or TRBV6-3 and TRBJ1-1; D gene unclear. CDR1 and CDR2 (germline): MNHEY, SVGEGT. V was clipped by 6 bases and J by 5 bases, with 13 bases between them. This CDR3 has 13 amino acids. CDR3 sequence reads: CASSPLYVTEAFF. CDR3 bases: TGTGCCAGCAGCCCCTTGTACGTGACTGAAGCTTTCTTT.

This clonotype has more than one count but fewer than ten. CDR3 protein: CASSQEERGGTDTQYF. The CDR3 DNA follows: TGCGCCAGCAGCCAAGAAGAGCGGGGGGGCACAGATACGCAGTATTTT. The chain joins TRBV4-1 to TRBJ2-3; 9 positions agree with TRBD2. CDR1 and CDR2 (germline): MGHRA, YSYEKL. The V gene end was trimmed by 0 bases and the J gene end by 1 base; junction bases not matched to a gene: 2. The CDR3 runs 16 residues.

This clonotype has at least ten counts. The chain is built from TRBV18 and TRBJ1-1; 9 bases map to TRBD1. The J segment lost 3 bases and the V segment lost 4 bases, leaving 3 bases of the junction unmatched. This CDR3 has 14 amino acids. Germline loops: CDR1 KGHSH, CDR2 LQKENI. Here the CDR3 reads CASSLRTGDTEAFF. The CDR3 region has the DNA TGTGCCAGCTCACTAAGGACAGGGGACACTGAAGCTTTCTTT. The variable domain in full, completed from reference TRBV18 and TRBJ1-1, reads NAGVMQNPRHLVRRRGQEARLRCSPMKGHSHVYWYRQLPEEGLKFMVYLQKENIIDESGMPKERFSAEFPKEGPSILRIQQVVRGDSAAYFCASSLRTGDTEAFFGQGTRLTVV.

A remark on this clonotype: Being one base from a much bigger clone, this may be a read error. The chain links TRBV5-1 to TRBJ2-7; D is unclear. The CDR3 totals 15 residues. Germline V gene sequence: CDR1 SGHRS, CDR2 YFSETQ. Trimming took 4 bases from V and 4 from J, leaving 18 bases between them. The CDR3 DNA sequence: TGCGCCAGCAGCGCGTCCTGGGGTTTGAGGTACGAGCAGTACTTC. Encoded protein: CASSASWGLRYEQYF.

This clonotype showed up many times. CDR3 residues: CASSAIDRVNTEAFF. The CDR3 region has the DNA TGTGCCAGCAGTGCCATCGACAGGGTGAACACTGAAGCTTTCTTT. V and J are TRBV12-3 or TRBV12-4 and TRBJ1-1; TRBD1 matches at 7 bases. V trimming: 5 bases; J trimming: 0 bases; junction bases outside the gene matches: 6. The CDR3 covers 15 residues.

A word on this clonotype: With a much larger clone just one base away, this may be a read error. The chain employs TRBV13 and TRBJ1-4; D is uncertain. The V gene's germline CDR1 is PRHDT and CDR2 FYEKMQ (reference sequence). CDR3 length: 17 amino acids. Trimming took off 0 bases at V and 0 bases at J, with 11 bases between the two ends. CDR3 nucleotide sequence: TGTGCCAGCAGCTTAGGGGGTGGACGTGCAACTAATGAAAAACTGTTTTTT. Translated: CASSLGGGRATNEKLFF. Full variable domain (missing parts from reference TRBV13 and TRBJ1-4): AAGVIQSPRHLIKEKRETATLKCYPIPRHDTVYWYQQGPGQDPQFLISFYEKMQSDKGSIPDRFSAQQFSDYHSELNMSSLELGDSALYFCASSLGGGRATNEKLFFGSGTQLSVL.

This clonotype occurred many times. This chain uses TRBV28 with TRBJ2-3; 10 bases map to TRBD1. CDR3 length: 16 residues. After removal of 4 bases from V and 4 bases from J, the junction contained 8 bases not matched to a gene. Germline CDR1 and CDR2: MDHEN and SYDVKM. CDR3 in DNA: TGTGCCAGCAGTTGGTTAGACAGGGGGCAACCAGATACGCAGTATTTT. Amino acids: CASSWLDRGQPDTQYF.